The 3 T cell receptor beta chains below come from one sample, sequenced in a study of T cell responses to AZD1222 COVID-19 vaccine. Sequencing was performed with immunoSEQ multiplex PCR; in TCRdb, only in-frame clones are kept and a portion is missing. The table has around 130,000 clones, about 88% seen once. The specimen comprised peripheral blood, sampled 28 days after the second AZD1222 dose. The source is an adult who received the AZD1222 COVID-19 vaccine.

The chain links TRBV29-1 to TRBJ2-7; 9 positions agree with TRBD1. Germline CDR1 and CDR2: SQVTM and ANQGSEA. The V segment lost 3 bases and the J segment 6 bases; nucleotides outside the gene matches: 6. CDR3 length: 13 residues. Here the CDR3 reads CSVDRGQGTEQYF. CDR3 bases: TGCAGCGTTGATAGGGGACAGGGAACCGAGCAGTACTTC.

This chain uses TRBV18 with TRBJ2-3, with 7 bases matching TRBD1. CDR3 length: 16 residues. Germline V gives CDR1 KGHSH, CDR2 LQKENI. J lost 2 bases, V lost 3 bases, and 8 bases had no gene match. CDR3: CASSPGYGTVTDTQYF. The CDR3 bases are TGTGCCAGCTCACCGGGCTACGGGACAGTCACAGATACGCAGTATTTT. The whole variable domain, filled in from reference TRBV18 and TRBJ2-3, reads NAGVMQNPRHLVRRRGQEARLRCSPMKGHSHVYWYRQLPEEGLKFMVYLQKENIIDESGMPKERFSAEFPKEGPSILRIQQVVRGDSAAYFCASSPGYGTVTDTQYFGPGTRLTVL.

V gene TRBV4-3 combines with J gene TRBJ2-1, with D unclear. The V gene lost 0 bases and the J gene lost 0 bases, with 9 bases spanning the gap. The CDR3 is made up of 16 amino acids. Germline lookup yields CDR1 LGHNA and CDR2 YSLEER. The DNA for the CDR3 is TGCGCCAGCAGCCAAGAAGCGTGGAGCTCCTACAATGAGCAGTTCTTC. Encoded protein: CASSQEAWSSYNEQFF.